These 11 T cell receptor beta chains came from one sample sequenced in a study of shared clonotypes between healthy human individuals. Naive CD8 cells lacked CD45RO and underwent positive selection for CCR7, leaving out terminally differentiated effector memory CD45RA+ cells. The table came from immunoSEQ multiplex PCR; TCRdb's copy has only in-frame clones and leaves some out. The sample lists 2 million to 2.5 million clones, roughly 91% occurring once. The specimen was naive CD8+ T cells from PBMCs. The receptors originated from a man aged 18 to 30 in good health. Some clones in this sample may be carry-over from other donors' samples.

The V and J genes are TRBV28 and TRBJ2-5; no definite D call. The CDR3 totals 14 residues. CDR1 is MDHEN, CDR2 SYDVKM, per germline. The V end lost 4 bases, the J end lost 4 bases, and 13 bases lay between the germline ends. CDR3: CASSSLPPRETQYF. Here the CDR3 DNA reads TGTGCCAGCAGTTCCTTACCGCCTCGAGAGACCCAGTACTTC.

V and J are TRBV27 and TRBJ2-7; D is ambiguous. CDR3 length: 11 amino acids. Trimming left V 5 bases short and J 4 bases short, with 6 bases between. Germline V CDR1 and CDR2: MNHEY, SMNVEV (reference sequence). CDR3 nucleotide sequence: TGTGCCAGCAGTGCCGGATACGAGCAGTACTTC. The encoded protein is CASSAGYEQYF.

The chain couples TRBV9 to TRBJ2-7; D possibly corresponds to TRBD1 (6 bases). Germline CDR1 is SGDLS and CDR2 is YYNGEE. The CDR3 has 16 amino acids. V gave up 3 bases and J gave up 7 bases, with 23 bases separating them. The CDR3 sequence: CASSEQQDLGGVEQYF. CDR3 sequence (DNA): TGTGCCAGCAGCGAACAACAGGATCTTGGGGGCGTTGAGCAGTACTTC.

The J gene is TRBJ2-2, the V gene TRBV27; D perhaps matches TRBD2 (6 bases). Trimming left V 6 bases short and J 3 bases short, with 11 bases between. In germline, CDR1 is MNHEY, CDR2 SMNVEV (reference sequence). The CDR3 is 14 amino acids. The CDR3 DNA reads TGTGCCAGCAGCTGGAGGGGACACACCGGGGAGCTGTTTTTT. Translation: CASSWRGHTGELFF.

V and J are TRBV7-9 and TRBJ2-7; D possibly uses TRBD1 or TRBD2 (6 bases each). With 4 bases removed from V and 0 bases from J, the gap between germline ends came to 10 bases. The germline CDR1 and CDR2 sequences are SEHNR and FQNEAQ (reference sequence). The CDR3 extends over 14 amino acids. CDR3 sequence reads: CASSYRDSSYEQYF. The CDR3 nucleotides read TGTGCCAGCAGCTACAGGGACTCCTCCTACGAGCAGTACTTC.

The V and J genes are TRBV6-5 and TRBJ2-7, with 7 bases identical to TRBD1. Trimming cost V 6 bases and J 2 bases; bases outside gene matches: 4. This CDR3 is built from 13 residues. The germline V gene encodes CDR1 MNHEY and CDR2 SVGAGI. This CDR3 is CASSPDRTYEQYF. The CDR3 DNA reads as TGTGCCAGCAGCCCGGACAGGACCTACGAGCAGTACTTC.

The V gene is TRBV2, the J gene TRBJ2-7, with D unresolved. The CDR3 spans 16 residues. Trimming stripped 6 bases from V and 3 bases from J, with 21 bases between. Germline assignment: CDR1 SNHLY and CDR2 FYNNEI. CDR3 region: CASREPRRVLGYEQYF. The DNA of the CDR3 is TGTGCCAGCAGGGAACCACGGCGCGTCCTGGGCTACGAGCAGTACTTC.

The rearrangement uses TRBV5-8 and TRBJ2-7; D is ambiguous. V lost 2 bases to trimming and J lost 4 bases, with 7 bases between them. This CDR3 contains 12 residues. Germline V lookup: CDR1 SGHTS, CDR2 YDEGEE. The CDR3 DNA sequence: TGTGCCAGCAGCTTCCGTGAATACGAGCAGTACTTC. Translating it yields CASSFREYEQYF.

Of note for this clone: The identical CDR3 is also encoded by other nucleotide sequences in the sample. The V and J genes are TRBV5-1 and TRBJ1-1; TRBD1 might be the D (6 bases). The V end lost 2 bases, the J end lost 0 bases, and 11 bases lay between the germline ends. The germline V gene encodes CDR1 SGHRS and CDR2 YFSETQ. This CDR3 region has 15 residues. The DNA for the CDR3 is TGCGCCAGCAGCTTTTTAGGGGGTATGAACACTGAAGCTTTCTTT. Its protein is CASSFLGGMNTEAFF. Using reference TRBV5-1 and TRBJ1-1 for the parts outside the CDR3, the full variable domain is KAGVTQTPRYLIKTRGQQVTLSCSPISGHRSVSWYQQTPGQGLQFLFEYFSETQRNKGNFPGRFSGRQFSNSRSEMNVSTLELGDSALYLCASSFLGGMNTEAFFGQGTRLTVV.

V and J are TRBV15 and TRBJ2-2; 13 nucleotides match TRBD2. CDR3 length: 17 amino acids. CDR1 and CDR2 (germline): LNHNV, YYDKDF (reference sequence). V lost 0 bases to trimming and J lost 7 bases; unmatched junction nucleotides: 5. The CDR3 DNA follows: TGTGCCACCAGCAGAGATTATACTAGCGGGAGGGACGGGGAGCTGTTTTTT. Protein: CATSRDYTSGRDGELFF.

This chain joins TRBV10-3 and TRBJ1-1; D remains unclear. This CDR3 region has 15 residues. Germline CDR1 is ENHRY and CDR2 is SYGVKD. V lost 2 bases, J lost 2 bases, and 12 bases lay in between. The CDR3 sequence is CAISENLGTNTEAFF. The CDR3 DNA reads as TGTGCCATCAGTGAGAATCTGGGTACAAACACTGAAGCTTTCTTT.